This TCR beta chain originates from a study of neoadjuvant anti-PD-1 for oral cavity cancer. Study at large: Nivolumab at 3 mg/kg was mostly given biweekly, three to four doses, pre-surgery. Points from the study as a whole: After neoadjuvant nivolumab, PBMC T cell clonality was significantly higher in non-responders than responders.

TCRdb's table, derived via immunoSEQ multiplex PCR, lists solely in-frame clones and lacks some. Of roughly 67,000 clones listed, around four fifths were seen once; the top ten hold about 3.7%. Concerning this clone itself: As yet, its antigen is unknown.

Germline V gene lookup returns CDR1 SGHRS and CDR2 YFSETQ. The CDR3 is 14 residues long. The V end lost 6 bases, the J end lost 2 bases, and 11 bases lay between the germline ends. This sequence joins TRBV5-1 and TRBJ2-2, with TRBD1 as a possible D gene (5 bases). This sequence originates from a person between 40 and 80 years old with oral cavity squamous cell carcinoma. The sample consisted of PBMCs, taken before nivolumab (anti-PD-1) treatment. The CDR3 DNA is TGCGCCAGCACCCCGACAGACAACACCGGGGAGCTGTTTTTT. Translating it yields CASTPTDNTGELFF. Using reference TRBV5-1 and TRBJ2-2 for the parts outside the CDR3, the full variable domain is KAGVTQTPRYLIKTRGQQVTLSCSPISGHRSVSWYQQTPGQGLQFLFEYFSETQRNKGNFPGRFSGRQFSNSRSEMNVSTLELGDSALYLCASTPTDNTGELFFGEGSRLTVL.